Shown below are 22 T cell receptor beta chains from a single sample sequenced in a study of cytomegalovirus exposure and HLA in healthy donors. The PCR used 60 Vbeta and 13 Jbeta primers. Assay: immunoSEQ multiplex PCR; the TCRdb copy retains only in-frame clones and omits some. Here the sample spans 220,000 or so clones, about 75% being singletons. Material: PBMCs. These receptors were obtained from a woman in her twenties or thirties in good health and CMV-seronegative.

This sequence joins TRBV11-3 and TRBJ2-7; 9 nucleotides agree with TRBD1. Germline values: CDR1 SGHNT, CDR2 YENEEA. Trimming took 7 bases from V and 5 from J; bases not matched to a gene: 9. The CDR3 loop spans 14 amino acids. The CDR3 is CASTNGTGQHEQYF. The DNA for the CDR3 is TGTGCCAGCACTAACGGGACAGGGCAACACGAGCAGTACTTC. The complete variable domain, with remaining parts taken from reference TRBV11-3 and TRBJ2-7, reads EAGVVQSPRYKIIEKKQPVAFWCNPISGHNTLYWYLQNLGQGPELLIRYENEEAVDDSQLPKDRFSAERLKGVDSTLKIQPAELGDSAVYLCASTNGTGQHEQYFGPGTRLTVT.

This clone occurred once. J is TRBJ2-3 and V is TRBV6-1; TRBD2 might be the D (6 bases). Germline loops: CDR1 MNHNS, CDR2 SASEGT. CDR3 size: 14 residues. Trimming removed 5 bases at V and 2 bases at J, with 11 bases between. The chain's CDR3 is CASSWGTVTDTQYF. The CDR3 DNA follows: TGTGCCAGCAGTTGGGGGACTGTCACAGATACGCAGTATTTT.

This clone was recorded a few times. V usage is TRBV19 and J usage is TRBJ2-5; D might be TRBD2 (7 bases). This CDR3 spans 15 amino acids. CDR1 and CDR2 (germline): LNHDA, SQIVND (reference sequence). The V end lost 11 bases, the J end lost 2 bases, and 21 bases lay between the germline ends. In DNA, the CDR3 is TGTGCCTCTCAGGGGTGGTCTAGCGGACAAGAGACCCAGTACTTC. It codes for CASQGWSSGQETQYF.

CDR3 in DNA: TGTGCCACCAGCACCGCGCGTGGGGCATGGGGCCAAGAGACCCAGTACTTC. This gives the protein CATSTARGAWGQETQYF. The chain uses TRBV15 and TRBJ2-5, with D maybe TRBD1 (5 bases). CDR1 is LNHNV, CDR2 YYDKDF, per germline (reference sequence). The CDR3 has 17 amino acids. V lost 4 bases, J lost 1 base, and 19 bases lay in between.

The rearrangement links TRBV19 to TRBJ2-3; possibly TRBD1 for D (5 bases). CDR3 length: 15 amino acids. Deletions cut 6 bases from V and 4 bases from J, with 17 bases between. Germline values: CDR1 LNHDA, CDR2 SQIVND (reference sequence). The CDR3 sequence: CASRDPQGYPDTQYF. The CDR3 bases are TGTGCCAGTAGGGACCCGCAGGGTTATCCAGATACGCAGTATTTT.

J is TRBJ1-6 and V is TRBV18; TRBD1 is a possible D gene (6 bases). The CDR3 has 16 residues. Trimming removed 3 bases from V and 5 bases from J, with 14 bases in between. From germline, CDR1 is KGHSH and CDR2 LQKENI. The CDR3 protein is CASSPRGDTHNSPLHF. Written as DNA, the CDR3 is TGTGCCAGCTCACCCCGTGGGGACACCCATAATTCACCCCTCCACTTT.

This rearrangement joins TRBV19 to TRBJ2-3; D may be TRBD2 (5 bases). V was shortened by 7 bases and J by 1 base, with 12 bases between the two germline ends. The CDR3 covers 14 residues. Germline V lookup: CDR1 LNHDA, CDR2 SQIVND (reference sequence). The CDR3 DNA follows: TGTGCCAGTACCGAGGGAATCGGCACAGATACGCAGTATTTT. Translating gives CASTEGIGTDTQYF.

The chain links TRBV9 to TRBJ2-7; D perhaps matches TRBD1 (5 bases). The germline V and J ends were trimmed by 0 bases and 2 bases, with 12 bases remaining between them. The germline V gene encodes CDR1 SGDLS and CDR2 YYNGEE. The CDR3 is made up of 15 amino acids. The CDR3 region has the DNA TGTGCCAGCAGCGTAGCCCAGGGCCTAGCCTACGAGCAGTACTTC. It yields the protein CASSVAQGLAYEQYF.

This clone was observed a single time. The chain joins TRBV5-8 to TRBJ2-7; 9 bases map to TRBD1. The CDR3 runs to 14 residues. Per the germline V gene, CDR1 is SGHTS and CDR2 is YDEGEE. Trimming cost V 5 bases and J 6 bases; bases outside gene matches: 9. The CDR3 DNA reads as TGTGCCAGCAGTTCGGGACAGGGAAGCACCGAGCAGTACTTC. This gives the protein CASSSGQGSTEQYF.

The V and J genes are TRBV29-1 and TRBJ2-5; TRBD1 agrees at 7 bases. With 6 bases clipped from V and 5 bases from J, the junction kept 6 bases outside the gene matches. The CDR3 runs to 12 residues. Germline values: CDR1 SQVTM, CDR2 ANQGSEA. The CDR3 region is CSVRGLGETQYF. The CDR3 region has the DNA TGCAGCGTGAGGGGGCTGGGTGAGACCCAGTACTTC.

This clone was seen only a few times. Other DNA sequences in the same sample also yield this CDR3. The chain recombines TRBV27 with TRBJ1-5, with D possibly TRBD1 on 5 matching bases. Germline CDR1 MNHEY, CDR2 SMNVEV (reference sequence). V gave up 1 base and J gave up 0 bases, with 10 bases separating them. The CDR3 has 16 amino acids. The CDR3 loop reads CASSLLGGFSNQPQHF. CDR3 DNA sequence: TGTGCCAGCAGTTTATTGGGGGGGTTTAGCAATCAGCCCCAGCATTTT.

The V call is TRBV21-1, the J call TRBJ1-1. TRBV21-1 is a pseudogene segment. The CDR3 has 16 residues. This CDR3 is CASSKGNEAMNTEAFF. CDR3 DNA sequence: TGTGCCAGCAGCAAAGGTAACGAGGCAATGAACACTGAAGCTTTCTTT.

This clone came up a few times. This sequence joins TRBV6-1 and TRBJ1-1; 7 bases agree with TRBD1. Trimming removed 5 bases from V and 2 bases from J; junction bases left unmatched: 5. The length of the CDR3 is 14 residues. The germline gives CDR1 MNHNS, CDR2 SASEGT. The CDR3 sequence: CASSPGQFNTEAFF. CDR3 nucleotide sequence: TGTGCCAGCAGTCCGGGACAGTTCAACACTGAAGCTTTCTTT.

This clone was seen a few times. The chain has TRBV12-5 and TRBJ2-1, with 10 nucleotides matching TRBD2. Trimming at V came to 4 bases and at J to 9 bases, leaving 6 bases not matched to a gene. Germline CDR1 LGHNT, CDR2 FRNRAP. This CDR3 comprises 14 residues. The CDR3 DNA reads as TGTGCTAGTGGTTACCTAGCGGGAGCGGGTGAGCAGTTCTTC. As protein: CASGYLAGAGEQFF.

The rearrangement links TRBV5-6 to TRBJ2-7, with 8 bases lining up with TRBD2. CDR3 length: 16 amino acids. Germline V gives CDR1 SGHDT, CDR2 YYEEEE. V gave up 4 bases and J gave up 2 bases; unmatched junction bases: 11. DNA for the CDR3: TGTGCCAGCAGCCCAAAAGGGGCGGGAGGACCCTACGAGCAGTACTTC. Translation: CASSPKGAGGPYEQYF.

The V and J genes are TRBV5-1 and TRBJ2-7; 12 bases are a match to TRBD2. The CDR3 extends over 17 amino acids. The germline CDR1 and CDR2 sequences are SGHRS and YFSETQ. J gave up 5 bases and V 6 bases, and 15 bases lay outside the gene matches. CDR3 in amino acids: CASTSGASGRAVHEQYF. DNA of the CDR3: TGCGCCAGCACCTCGGGGGCTAGCGGGAGGGCCGTCCACGAGCAGTACTTC.

The chain couples TRBV5-4 to TRBJ2-5, with 10 bases aligning to TRBD2. The CDR3 contains 15 residues. CDR1 and CDR2 from the germline V gene are SGHNT and YYREEE (reference sequence). Trimming took 3 bases from V and 4 from J; bases not matched to a gene: 6. The CDR3 loop is CASSSGLAGVETQYF. The CDR3 nucleotides are TGTGCCAGCAGCTCTGGCCTAGCGGGAGTAGAGACCCAGTACTTC.

This clone was recorded only once. J is TRBJ1-6 and V is TRBV6-1, with 7 bases fitting TRBD1. The CDR3 consists of 14 residues. The germline V gene encodes CDR1 MNHNS and CDR2 SASEGT. Trimming took 8 bases from V and 6 from J; bases not matched to a gene: 7. CDR3 coding DNA: TGTGCCAGCCGAACAGGGGTTTCTAATTCACCCCTCCACTTT. Its translation is CASRTGVSNSPLHF.

This sequence joins TRBV6-5 and TRBJ1-4; the D gene is possibly TRBD1 (5 bases). With 5 bases removed from V and 7 bases from J, the gap between germline ends came to 14 bases. Germline-derived CDR1 and CDR2 are MNHEY and SVGAGI. The CDR3 is 14 amino acids. CDR3 residues: CASSQGSLAEKLFF. CDR3 nucleotides: TGTGCCAGCAGTCAGGGCTCCCTCGCTGAAAAACTGTTTTTT.

The chain is built from TRBV5-1 and TRBJ2-5; TRBD2 agrees at 8 bases. Germline values: CDR1 SGHRS, CDR2 YFSETQ. This CDR3 region has 18 residues. The trim removed 0 bases at V and 0 bases at J, leaving 10 bases unmatched. DNA of the CDR3: TGCGCCAGCAGCTTGGCAGCGGGAGTCGGGGGGAACCAAGAGACCCAGTACTTC. It yields the protein CASSLAAGVGGNQETQYF.

On this clone: This sample includes further DNA sequences coding for the same CDR3. The genes are TRBV5-6 and TRBJ2-5, with TRBD1 as a possible D gene (5 bases). With 4 bases removed from V and 2 bases from J, the gap between germline ends came to 15 bases. CDR3 length: 15 residues. Germline V gives CDR1 SGHDT, CDR2 YYEEEE. DNA for the CDR3: TGTGCCAGCAGCGATCTACAGGTCGGGCAAGAGACCCAGTACTTC. This codes for CASSDLQVGQETQYF.

This clone has more than one count but fewer than ten. This chain links TRBV7-8 with TRBJ2-3, with 7 nucleotides matching TRBD1. CDR3 length: 15 amino acids. CDR1 and CDR2 (germline): SGHVS, FQNEAQ. Losses at the gene ends were 1 base for V and 6 bases for J; bases not matched to a gene: 7. CDR3 bases: TGTGCCAGCAGCTTAGACAGGGGCCCGGTGGATACGCAGTATTTT. The encoded protein is CASSLDRGPVDTQYF.